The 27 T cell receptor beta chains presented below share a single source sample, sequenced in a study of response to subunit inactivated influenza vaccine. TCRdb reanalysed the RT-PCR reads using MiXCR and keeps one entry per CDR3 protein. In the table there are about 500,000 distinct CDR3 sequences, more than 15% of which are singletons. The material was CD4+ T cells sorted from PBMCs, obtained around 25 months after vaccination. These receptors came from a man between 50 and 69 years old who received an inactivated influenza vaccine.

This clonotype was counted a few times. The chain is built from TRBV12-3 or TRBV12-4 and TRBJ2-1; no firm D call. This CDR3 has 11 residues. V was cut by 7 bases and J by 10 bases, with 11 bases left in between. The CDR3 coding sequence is TGTGCCAGCACGATAGCATTCGAGCAGTTCTTC. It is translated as CASTIAFEQFF.

The CDR3 bases are TGTGCCAGCAGCATGGGGGCAACTAATGAAAAACTGTTTTTT. It encodes CASSMGATNEKLFF. The chain uses TRBV3-1 and TRBJ1-4; weak D call: TRBD1 (5 bases). Germline CDR1 and CDR2: LGHDT and YNNKEL (reference sequence). V was cut by 5 bases and J by 0 bases, with 7 bases left in between. This CDR3 spans 14 amino acids.

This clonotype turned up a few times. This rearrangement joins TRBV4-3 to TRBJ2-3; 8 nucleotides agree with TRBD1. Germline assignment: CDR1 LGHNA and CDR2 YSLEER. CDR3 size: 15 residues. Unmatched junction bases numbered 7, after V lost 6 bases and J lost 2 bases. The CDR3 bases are TGCGCCAGCAGTAATGGACAGGGCTTCACAGATACGCAGTATTTT. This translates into CASSNGQGFTDTQYF.

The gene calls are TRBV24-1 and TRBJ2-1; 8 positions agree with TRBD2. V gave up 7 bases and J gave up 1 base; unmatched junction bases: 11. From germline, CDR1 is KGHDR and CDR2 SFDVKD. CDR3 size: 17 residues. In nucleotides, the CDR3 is TGTGCCACCAGCCCGGGGGGGGATCCAAGGTCCTACAATGAGCAGTTCTTC. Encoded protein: CATSPGGDPRSYNEQFF.

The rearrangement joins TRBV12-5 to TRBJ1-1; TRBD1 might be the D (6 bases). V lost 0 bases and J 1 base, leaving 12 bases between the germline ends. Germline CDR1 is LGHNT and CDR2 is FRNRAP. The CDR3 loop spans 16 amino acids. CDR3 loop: CASGLVIGGGNTEAFF. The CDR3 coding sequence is TGTGCTAGTGGTTTGGTAATAGGGGGTGGGAACACTGAAGCTTTCTTT.

The CDR3 coding sequence is TGTGCCAGCAGCCGAAGGACAGAGATCTATAATGGCTACACCTTC. Translated, it gives CASSRRTEIYNGYTF. V gene TRBV6-2 or TRBV6-3 combines with J gene TRBJ1-2, with D maybe TRBD1 (6 bases). The CDR3 runs to 15 residues. V was shortened by 6 bases and J by 6 bases, with 20 bases between the two germline ends. Germline V gene data show CDR1 as MNHEY and CDR2 as SVGEGT.

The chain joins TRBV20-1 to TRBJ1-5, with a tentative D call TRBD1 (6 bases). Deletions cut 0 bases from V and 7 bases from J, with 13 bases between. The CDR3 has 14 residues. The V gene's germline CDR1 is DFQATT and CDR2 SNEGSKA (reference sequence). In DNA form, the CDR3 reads TGCAGTGCTAGAGATAACCAGGGGCAGCAGCCCCAGCATTTT. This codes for CSARDNQGQQPQHF.

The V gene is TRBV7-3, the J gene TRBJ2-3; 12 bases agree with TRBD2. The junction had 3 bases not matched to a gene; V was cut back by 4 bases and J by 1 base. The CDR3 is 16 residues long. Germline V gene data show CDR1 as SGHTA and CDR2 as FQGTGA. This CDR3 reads CASSSRLAGGTDTQYF. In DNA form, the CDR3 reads TGTGCCAGCAGCTCAAGACTAGCGGGAGGCACAGATACGCAGTATTTT. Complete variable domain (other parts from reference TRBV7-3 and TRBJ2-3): GAGVSQTPSNKVTEKGKYVELRCDPISGHTALYWYRQSLGQGPEFLIYFQGTGAADDSGLPNDRFFAVRPEGSVSTLKIQRTERGDSAVYLCASSSRLAGGTDTQYFGPGTRLTVL.

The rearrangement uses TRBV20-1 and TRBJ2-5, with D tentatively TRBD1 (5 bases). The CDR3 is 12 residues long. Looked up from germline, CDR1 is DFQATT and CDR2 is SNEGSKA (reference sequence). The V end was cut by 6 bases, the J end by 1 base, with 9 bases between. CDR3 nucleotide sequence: TGCAGTGCCCAGACAGTCCAAGAGACCCAGTACTTC. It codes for CSAQTVQETQYF.

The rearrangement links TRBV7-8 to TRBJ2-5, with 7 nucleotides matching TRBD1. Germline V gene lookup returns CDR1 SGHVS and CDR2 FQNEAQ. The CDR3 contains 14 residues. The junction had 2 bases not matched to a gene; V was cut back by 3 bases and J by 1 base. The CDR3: CASSFRQGQETQYF. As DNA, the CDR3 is TGTGCCAGCAGCTTCCGACAGGGCCAAGAGACCCAGTACTTC.

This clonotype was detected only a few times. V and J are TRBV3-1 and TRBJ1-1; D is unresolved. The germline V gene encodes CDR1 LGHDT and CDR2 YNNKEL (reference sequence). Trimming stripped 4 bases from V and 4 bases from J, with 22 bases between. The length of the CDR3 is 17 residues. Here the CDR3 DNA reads TGTGCCAGCAGCCCGGTTTCCGTAATAGCGACGGGCACTGAAGCTTTCTTT. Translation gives CASSPVSVIATGTEAFF.

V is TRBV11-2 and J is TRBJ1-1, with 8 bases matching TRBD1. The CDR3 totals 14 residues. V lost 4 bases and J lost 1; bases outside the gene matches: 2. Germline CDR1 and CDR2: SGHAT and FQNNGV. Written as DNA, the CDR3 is TGTGCCAGCAGCTGGACAGGGCAGAACACTGAAGCTTTCTTT. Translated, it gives CASSWTGQNTEAFF. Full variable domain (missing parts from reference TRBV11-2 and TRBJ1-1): EAGVAQSPRYKIIEKRQSVAFWCNPISGHATLYWYQQILGQGPKLLIQFQNNGVVDDSQLPKDRFSAERLKGVDSTLKIQPAKLEDSAVYLCASSWTGQNTEAFFGQGTRLTVV.

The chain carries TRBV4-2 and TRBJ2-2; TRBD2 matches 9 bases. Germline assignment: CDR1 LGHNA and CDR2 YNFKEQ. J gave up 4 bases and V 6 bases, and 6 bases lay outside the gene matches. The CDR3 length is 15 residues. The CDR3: CASRGAAGGTGELFF. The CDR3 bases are TGTGCCAGCAGGGGGGCAGCGGGAGGCACCGGGGAGCTGTTTTTT.

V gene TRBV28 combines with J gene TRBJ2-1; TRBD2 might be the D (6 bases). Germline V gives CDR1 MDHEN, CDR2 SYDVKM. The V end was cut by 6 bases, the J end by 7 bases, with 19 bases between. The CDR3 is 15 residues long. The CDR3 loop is CASSRAGGERNEQFF. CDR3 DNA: TGTGCCAGCAGCCGGGCCGGGGGTGAGCGGAATGAGCAGTTCTTC. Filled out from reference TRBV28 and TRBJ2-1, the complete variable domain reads DVKVTQSSRYLVKRTGEKVFLECVQDMDHENMFWYRQDPGLGLRLIYFSYDVKMKEKGDIPEGYSVSREKKERFSLILESASTNQTSMYLCASSRAGGERNEQFFGPGTRLTVL.

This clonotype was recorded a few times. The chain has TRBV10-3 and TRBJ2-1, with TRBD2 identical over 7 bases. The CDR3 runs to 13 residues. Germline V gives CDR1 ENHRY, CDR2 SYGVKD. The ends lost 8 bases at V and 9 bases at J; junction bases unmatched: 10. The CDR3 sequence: CAIGGTIAGEQFF. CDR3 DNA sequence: TGTGCCATCGGCGGGACTATCGCTGGTGAGCAGTTCTTC.

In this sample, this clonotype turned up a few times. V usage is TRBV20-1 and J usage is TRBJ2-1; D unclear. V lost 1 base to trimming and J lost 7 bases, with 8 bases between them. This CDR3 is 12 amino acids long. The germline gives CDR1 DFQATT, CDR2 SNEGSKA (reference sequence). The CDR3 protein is CSARANMNEQFF. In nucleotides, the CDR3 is TGCAGTGCTAGAGCCAACATGAATGAGCAGTTCTTC.

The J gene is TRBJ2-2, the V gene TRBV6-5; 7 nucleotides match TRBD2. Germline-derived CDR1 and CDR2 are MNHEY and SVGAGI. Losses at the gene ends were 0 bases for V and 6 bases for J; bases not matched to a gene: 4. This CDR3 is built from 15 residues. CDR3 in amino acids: CASSYSYGGAGELFF. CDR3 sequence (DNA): TGTGCCAGCAGTTACTCGTATGGGGGGGCCGGGGAGCTGTTTTTT.

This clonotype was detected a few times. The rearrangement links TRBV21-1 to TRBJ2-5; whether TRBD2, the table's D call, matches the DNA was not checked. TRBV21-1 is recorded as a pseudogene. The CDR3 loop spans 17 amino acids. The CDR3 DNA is TGTGCCAGCAGCGCGGTGGGGAGGGCCGCCCTTAAAGAGACCCAGTACTTC. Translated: CASSAVGRAALKETQYF.

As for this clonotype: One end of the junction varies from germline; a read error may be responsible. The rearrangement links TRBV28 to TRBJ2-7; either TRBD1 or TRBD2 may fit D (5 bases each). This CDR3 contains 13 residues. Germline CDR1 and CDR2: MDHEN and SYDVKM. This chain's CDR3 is CASSLSGSQGPHF. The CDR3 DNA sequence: TGTGCCAGCAGTTTATCAGGGTCCCAGGGACCCCACTTC.

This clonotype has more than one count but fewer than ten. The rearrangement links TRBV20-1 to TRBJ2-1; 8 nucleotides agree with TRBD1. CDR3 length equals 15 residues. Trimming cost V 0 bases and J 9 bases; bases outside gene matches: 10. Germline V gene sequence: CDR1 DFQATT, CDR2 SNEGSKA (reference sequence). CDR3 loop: CSARDSFGQGAEQFF. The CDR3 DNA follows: TGCAGTGCTAGAGATAGTTTCGGACAGGGCGCTGAGCAGTTCTTC.

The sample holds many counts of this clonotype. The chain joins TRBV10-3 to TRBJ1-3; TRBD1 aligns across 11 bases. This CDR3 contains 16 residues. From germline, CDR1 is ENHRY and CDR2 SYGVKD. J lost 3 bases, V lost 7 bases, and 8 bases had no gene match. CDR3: CAIMLDRGPDGNTIYF. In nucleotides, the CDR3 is TGTGCCATCATGCTGGACAGGGGGCCGGATGGAAACACCATATATTTT.

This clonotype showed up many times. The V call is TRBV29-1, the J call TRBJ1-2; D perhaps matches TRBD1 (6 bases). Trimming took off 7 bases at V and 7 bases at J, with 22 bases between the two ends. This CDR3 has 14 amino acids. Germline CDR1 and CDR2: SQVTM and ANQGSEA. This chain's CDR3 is CSANPEGGDLGYTF. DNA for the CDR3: TGCAGCGCAAACCCGGAGGGGGGGGACCTTGGCTACACCTTC.

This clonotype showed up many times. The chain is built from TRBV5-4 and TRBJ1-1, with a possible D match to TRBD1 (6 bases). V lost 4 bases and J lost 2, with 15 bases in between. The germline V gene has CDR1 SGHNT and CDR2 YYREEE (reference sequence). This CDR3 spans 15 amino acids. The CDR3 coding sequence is TGTGCCAGCAGCATCTCCGGGACAAGTAACACTGAAGCTTTCTTT. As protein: CASSISGTSNTEAFF.

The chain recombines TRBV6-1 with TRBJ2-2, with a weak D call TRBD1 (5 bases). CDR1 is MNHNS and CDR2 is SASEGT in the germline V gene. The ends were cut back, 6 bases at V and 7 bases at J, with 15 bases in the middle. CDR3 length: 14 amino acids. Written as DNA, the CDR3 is TGTGCCAGCAGCCTCCAGGGTTTAATCGGGGAGCTGTTTTTT. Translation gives CASSLQGLIGELFF.

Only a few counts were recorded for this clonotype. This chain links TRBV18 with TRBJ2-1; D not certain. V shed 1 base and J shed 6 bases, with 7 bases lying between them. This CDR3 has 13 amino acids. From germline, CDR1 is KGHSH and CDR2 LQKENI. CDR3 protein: CASSPQILNEQFF. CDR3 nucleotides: TGTGCCAGCTCACCACAAATTCTCAATGAGCAGTTCTTC.

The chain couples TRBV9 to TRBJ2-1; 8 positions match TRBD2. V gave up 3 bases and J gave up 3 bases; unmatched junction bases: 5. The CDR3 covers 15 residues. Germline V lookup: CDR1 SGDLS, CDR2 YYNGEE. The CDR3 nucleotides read TGTGCCAGCAGCGATGGCGGGAGGCGCTACAATGAGCAGTTCTTC. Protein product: CASSDGGRRYNEQFF.

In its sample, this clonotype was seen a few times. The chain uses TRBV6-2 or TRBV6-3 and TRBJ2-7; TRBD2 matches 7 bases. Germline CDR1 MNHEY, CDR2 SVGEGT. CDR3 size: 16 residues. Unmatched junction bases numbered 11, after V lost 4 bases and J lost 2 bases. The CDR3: CASSSRGAGRTYEQYF. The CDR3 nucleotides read TGTGCCAGCAGTTCCCGCGGAGCGGGGCGAACCTACGAGCAGTACTTC.